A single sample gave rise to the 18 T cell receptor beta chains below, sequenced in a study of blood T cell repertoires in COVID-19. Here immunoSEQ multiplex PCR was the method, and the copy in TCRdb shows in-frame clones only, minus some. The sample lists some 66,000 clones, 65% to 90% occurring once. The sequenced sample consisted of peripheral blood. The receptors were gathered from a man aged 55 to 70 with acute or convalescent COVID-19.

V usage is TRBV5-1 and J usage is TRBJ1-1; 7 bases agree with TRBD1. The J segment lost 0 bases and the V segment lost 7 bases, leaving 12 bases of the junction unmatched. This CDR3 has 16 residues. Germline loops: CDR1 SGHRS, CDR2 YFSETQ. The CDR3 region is CASQGGTGQMNTEAFF. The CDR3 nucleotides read TGCGCCAGCCAGGGGGGAACGGGACAGATGAACACTGAAGCTTTCTTT.

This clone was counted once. The chain's CDR3 is CASSKGVPYNSPLHF. CDR3 coding DNA: TGTGCCAGCAGTAAGGGGGTCCCCTATAATTCACCCCTCCACTTT. The chain couples TRBV27 to TRBJ1-6; possible D gene TRBD1, 6 bases. The CDR3 is made up of 15 amino acids. V dropped 5 bases and J dropped 2 bases, with 10 bases sitting between them. The germline CDR1 and CDR2 sequences are MNHEY and SMNVEV (reference sequence).

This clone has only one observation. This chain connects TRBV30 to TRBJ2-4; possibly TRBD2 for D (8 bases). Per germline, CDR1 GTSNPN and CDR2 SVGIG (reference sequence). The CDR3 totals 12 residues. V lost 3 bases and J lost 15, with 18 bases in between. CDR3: CAWSSSGGGWYF. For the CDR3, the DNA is TGTGCCTGGAGCTCCTCGGGAGGGGGCTGGTACTTC.

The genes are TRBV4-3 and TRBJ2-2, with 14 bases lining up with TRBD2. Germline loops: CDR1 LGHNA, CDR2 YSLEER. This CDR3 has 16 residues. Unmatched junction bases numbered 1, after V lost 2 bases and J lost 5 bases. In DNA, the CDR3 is TGCGCCAGCAGCCAACGGACTAGCGGGGGGACCGGGGAGCTGTTTTTT. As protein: CASSQRTSGGTGELFF.

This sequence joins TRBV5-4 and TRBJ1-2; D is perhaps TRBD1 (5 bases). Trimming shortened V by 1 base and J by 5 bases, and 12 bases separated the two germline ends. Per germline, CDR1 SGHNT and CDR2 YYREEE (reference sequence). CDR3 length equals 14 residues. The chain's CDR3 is CASSLSDRIYGYTF. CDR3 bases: TGTGCCAGCAGCTTGAGTGACAGAATTTATGGCTACACCTTC.

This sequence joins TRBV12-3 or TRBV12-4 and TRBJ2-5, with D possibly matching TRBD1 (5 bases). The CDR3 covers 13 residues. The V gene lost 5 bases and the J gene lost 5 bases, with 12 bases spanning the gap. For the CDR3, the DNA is TGTGCCAGCAGTACAGGATTGTGGGAGACCCAGTACTTC. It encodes CASSTGLWETQYF.

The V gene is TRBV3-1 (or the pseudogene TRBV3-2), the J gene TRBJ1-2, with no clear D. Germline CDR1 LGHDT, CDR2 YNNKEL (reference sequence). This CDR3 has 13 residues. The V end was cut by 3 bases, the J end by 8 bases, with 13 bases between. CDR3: CASSQRGGGGYTF. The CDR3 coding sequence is TGTGCCAGCAGCCAGAGAGGAGGTGGGGGCTACACCTTC.

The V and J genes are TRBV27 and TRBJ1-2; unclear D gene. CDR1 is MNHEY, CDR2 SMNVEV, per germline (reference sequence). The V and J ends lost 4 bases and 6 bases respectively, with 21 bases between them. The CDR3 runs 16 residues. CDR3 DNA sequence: TGTGCCAGCAGTTCCATTGGAGCGGAAGGATGGGATGGCTACACCTTC. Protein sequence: CASSSIGAEGWDGYTF.

As DNA, the CDR3 is TGCGCCAGCACATTACGGGACAGGGGGCCATACGAGCAGTACTTC. Residues: CASTLRDRGPYEQYF. The chain links TRBV23-1 to TRBJ2-7; 12 nucleotides align to TRBD1. TRBV23-1 is assigned to the ORF class and has an uncertain function. With 7 bases clipped from V and 4 bases from J, the junction kept 8 bases outside the gene matches. The CDR3 runs to 15 residues.

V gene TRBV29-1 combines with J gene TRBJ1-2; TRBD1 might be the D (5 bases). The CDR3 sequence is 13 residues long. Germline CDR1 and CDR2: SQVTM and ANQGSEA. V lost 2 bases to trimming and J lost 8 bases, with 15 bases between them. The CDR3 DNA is TGCAGCGTTGAACTAGGCAGGGTTAGCGGCTACACCTTC. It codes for CSVELGRVSGYTF.

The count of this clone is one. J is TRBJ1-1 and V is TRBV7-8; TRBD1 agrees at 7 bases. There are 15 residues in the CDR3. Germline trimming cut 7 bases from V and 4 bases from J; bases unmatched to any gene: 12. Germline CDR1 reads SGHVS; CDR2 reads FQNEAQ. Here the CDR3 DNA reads TGTGCCAGCACTCGGGTAAAGGGGGCGAGCACTGAAGCTTTCTTT. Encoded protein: CASTRVKGASTEAFF.

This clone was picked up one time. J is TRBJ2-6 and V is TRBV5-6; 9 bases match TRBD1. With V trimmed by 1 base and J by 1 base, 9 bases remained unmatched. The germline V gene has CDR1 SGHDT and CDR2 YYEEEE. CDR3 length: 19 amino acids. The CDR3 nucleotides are TGTGCCAGCAGCTTGTTACGGACAGGGGTGGGGTCTGGGGCCAACGTCCTGACTTTC. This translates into CASSLLRTGVGSGANVLTF.

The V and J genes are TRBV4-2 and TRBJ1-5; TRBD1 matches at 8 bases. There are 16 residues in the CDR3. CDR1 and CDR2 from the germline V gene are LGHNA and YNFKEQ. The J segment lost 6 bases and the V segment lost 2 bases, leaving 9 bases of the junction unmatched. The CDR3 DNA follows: TGTGCCAGCAGCCAAAAAGCCCAGGGGGCAAGTCAGCCCCAGCATTTT. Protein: CASSQKAQGASQPQHF.

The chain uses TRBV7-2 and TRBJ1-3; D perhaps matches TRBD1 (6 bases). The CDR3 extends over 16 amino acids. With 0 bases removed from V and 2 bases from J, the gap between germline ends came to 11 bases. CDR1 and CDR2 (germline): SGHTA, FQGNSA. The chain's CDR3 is CASSLAGQGTGNTIYF. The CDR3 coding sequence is TGTGCCAGCAGCTTAGCCGGTCAGGGGACTGGAAACACCATATATTTT.

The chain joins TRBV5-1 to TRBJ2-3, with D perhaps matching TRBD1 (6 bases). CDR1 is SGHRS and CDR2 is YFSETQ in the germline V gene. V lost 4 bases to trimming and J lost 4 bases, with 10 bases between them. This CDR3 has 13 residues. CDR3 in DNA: TGCGCCAGCAGCAATCCAGGGGCAGATACGCAGTATTTT. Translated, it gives CASSNPGADTQYF.

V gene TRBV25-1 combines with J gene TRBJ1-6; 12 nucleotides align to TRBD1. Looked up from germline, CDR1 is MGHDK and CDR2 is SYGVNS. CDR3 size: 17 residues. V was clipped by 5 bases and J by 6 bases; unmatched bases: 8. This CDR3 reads CASSRGQGAGGNSPLHF. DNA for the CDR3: TGTGCCAGCAGTCGGGGACAGGGGGCAGGTGGTAATTCACCCCTCCACTTT.

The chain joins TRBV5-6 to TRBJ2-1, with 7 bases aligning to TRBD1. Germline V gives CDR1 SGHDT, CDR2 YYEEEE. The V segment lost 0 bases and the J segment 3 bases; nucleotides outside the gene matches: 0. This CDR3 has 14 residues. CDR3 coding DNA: TGTGCCAGCAGCTTGGACAGGGGCTACAATGAGCAGTTCTTC. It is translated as CASSLDRGYNEQFF.

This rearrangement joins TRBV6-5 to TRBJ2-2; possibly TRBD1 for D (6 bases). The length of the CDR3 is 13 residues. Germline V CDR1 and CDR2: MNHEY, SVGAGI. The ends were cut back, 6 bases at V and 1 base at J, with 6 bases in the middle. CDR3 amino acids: CASRDRNTGELFF. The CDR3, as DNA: TGTGCCAGCAGGGACAGGAACACCGGGGAGCTGTTTTTT.